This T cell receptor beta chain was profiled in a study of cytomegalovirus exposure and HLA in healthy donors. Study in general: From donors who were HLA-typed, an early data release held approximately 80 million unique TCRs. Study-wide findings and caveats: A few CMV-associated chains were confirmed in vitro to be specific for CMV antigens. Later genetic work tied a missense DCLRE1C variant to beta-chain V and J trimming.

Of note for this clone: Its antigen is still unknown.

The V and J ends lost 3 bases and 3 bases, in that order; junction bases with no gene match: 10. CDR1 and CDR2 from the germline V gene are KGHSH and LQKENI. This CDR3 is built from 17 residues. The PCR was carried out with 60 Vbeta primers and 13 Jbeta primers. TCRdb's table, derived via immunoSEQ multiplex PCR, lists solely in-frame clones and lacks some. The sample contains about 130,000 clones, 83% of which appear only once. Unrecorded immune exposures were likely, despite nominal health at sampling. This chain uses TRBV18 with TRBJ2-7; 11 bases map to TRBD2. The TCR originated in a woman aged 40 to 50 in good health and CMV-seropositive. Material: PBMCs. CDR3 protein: CASSPPGATSGSYEQYF. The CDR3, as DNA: TGTGCCAGCTCACCGCCGGGGGCAACTAGCGGGAGCTACGAGCAGTACTTC.